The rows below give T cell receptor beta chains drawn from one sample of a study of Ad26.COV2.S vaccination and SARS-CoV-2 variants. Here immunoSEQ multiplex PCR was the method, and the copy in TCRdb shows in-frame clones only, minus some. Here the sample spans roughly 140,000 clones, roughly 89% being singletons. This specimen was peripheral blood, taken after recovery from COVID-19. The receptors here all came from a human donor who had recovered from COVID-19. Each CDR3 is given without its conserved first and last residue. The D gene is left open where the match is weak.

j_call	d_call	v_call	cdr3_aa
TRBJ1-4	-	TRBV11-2	ASSHGGPTTSTNEKLF
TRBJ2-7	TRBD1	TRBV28	ASGQGQASSYEQY
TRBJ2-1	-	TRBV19	ASSIQGEGNEQF
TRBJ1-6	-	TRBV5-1	ASKTGGDGNSPLH
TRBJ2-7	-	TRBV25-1	ASTSGTYEQY
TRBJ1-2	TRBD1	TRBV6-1	ASSEALGTGSNYGYT
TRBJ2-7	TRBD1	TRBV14	ASSHAGTVYEQY
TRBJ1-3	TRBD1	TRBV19	ASSRPGQGDSGNTIY
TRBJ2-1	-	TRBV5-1	ASSLGLVTYNEQF
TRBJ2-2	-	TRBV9	ASSVQGSTGELF
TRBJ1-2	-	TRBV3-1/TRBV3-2	ASSLQEGLYGYT
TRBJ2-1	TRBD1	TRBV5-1	ASSFVQGAYNEQF
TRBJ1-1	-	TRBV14	ASSQDLLVTNTEAF
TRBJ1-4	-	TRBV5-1	ASSYSGLLSEKLF
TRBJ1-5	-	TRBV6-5	ASSLNRYGDQPQH
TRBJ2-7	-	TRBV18	ASSPLPTTDVLGSKEQY
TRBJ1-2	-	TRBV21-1	ASSKRDPGTNYGYT
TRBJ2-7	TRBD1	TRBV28	ASSGQGSTYEQY
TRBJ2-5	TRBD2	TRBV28	ASSSSGEGETQY
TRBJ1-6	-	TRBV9	ASSKHKDSYNSPLH
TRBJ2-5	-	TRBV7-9	ASSFGGKQETQY
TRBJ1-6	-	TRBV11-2	ASSFTKRSYNSPLH
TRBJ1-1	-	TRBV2	ASTGHLEPEAF
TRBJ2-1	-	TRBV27	ASSPGTSHNEQF
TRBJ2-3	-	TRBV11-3	ASTHRSVDTQY
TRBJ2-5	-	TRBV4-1	ASSRGAYQETQY
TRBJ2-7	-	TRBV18	ASSPPGGQAYEQY
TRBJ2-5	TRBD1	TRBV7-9	ASRHDRGPETQY
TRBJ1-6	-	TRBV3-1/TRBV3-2	ASSPSVNSYNSPLH
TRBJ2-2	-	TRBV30	AWGQGGAGELF
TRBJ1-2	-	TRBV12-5	ASGLARNLRVHRTDGYT
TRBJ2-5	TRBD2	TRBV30	AWSEGGGIQETQY
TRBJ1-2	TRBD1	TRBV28	ASRLQGVEGYT
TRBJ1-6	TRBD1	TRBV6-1	ASSEAGTGYITLH
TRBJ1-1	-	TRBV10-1	ASSEAGRAEAF
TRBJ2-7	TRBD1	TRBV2	ASSETRGQDEQY
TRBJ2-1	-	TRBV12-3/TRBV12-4	ASSFIVYEQF
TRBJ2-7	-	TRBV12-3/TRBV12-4	ASSEVGGYEQY
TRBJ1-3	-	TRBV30	AWSPSRGNTIY
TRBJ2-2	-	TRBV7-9	ASSYGAGELF
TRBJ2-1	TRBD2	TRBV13	ASSSGLAGGRQF